These T cell receptor beta chains were read from a single sample in a study of shared clonotypes between healthy human individuals. TCRdb keeps only in-frame clones here, not all; method: immunoSEQ multiplex PCR. The repertoire holds around 2.5 million clones, with 90% to 95% as singletons. The sample was naive CD4+ T cells from PBMCs. The source is a man aged 18 to 29 in good health. Some clones in this sample may be carry-over from other donors' samples. CDR3s include the opening cysteine and the closing phenylalanine or tryptophan. D genes are given only for firm matches. For some rows the clone size is stated as once, few or many, or as a class when expanded; others skip it.

CASSWLTGSTDTQYF	TGTGCCAGCAGCTGGCTGACGGGAAGCACAGATACGCAGTATTTT	-	TRBV5-4	TRBJ2-3	-
CASSANRYNEQFF	TGTGCCAGCAGTGCCAACAGGTACAATGAGCAGTTCTTC	-	TRBV27	TRBJ2-1	-
CASSQRVILGEKLFF	TGTGCCAGCAGTCAAAGAGTAATTCTAGGTGAAAAACTGTTTTTT	-	TRBV2	TRBJ1-4	-
CASSSKGGYTF	TGTGCCAGCAGTTCCAAAGGGGGCTACACCTTC	-	TRBV6-5	TRBJ1-2	-
CASSPGPTGTEAFF	TGTGCCAGCAGCCCGGGCCCTACAGGGACTGAAGCTTTCTTT	-	TRBV7-9	TRBJ1-1	-
CATVNGGGYNSPLHF	TGTGCCACCGTGAATGGTGGGGGTTATAATTCACCCCTCCACTTT	-	TRBV28	TRBJ1-6	-
CASDNPRTGTSGTDTQYF	TGTGCTAGTGATAACCCCCGAACCGGGACTAGCGGGACAGATACGCAGTATTTT	-	TRBV12-5	TRBJ2-3	TRBD2
CASGILEGSSEAFF	TGCGCCAGCGGAATTTTGGAGGGTTCGAGTGAAGCTTTCTTT	-	TRBV5-1	TRBJ1-1	-
CASSLASGRAYEQYF	TGTGCCAGCAGTTTAGCCAGCGGGAGGGCCTACGAGCAGTACTTC	-	TRBV6-5	TRBJ2-7	TRBD2
CASSVSGSSDEQYF	TGTGCCAGCAGCGTTAGCGGGAGTAGCGACGAGCAGTACTTC	-	TRBV9	TRBJ2-7	TRBD2
CASSPHTYEQYF	TGTGCCAGCAGTCCGCACACCTACGAGCAGTACTTC	-	TRBV28	TRBJ2-7	-
CASSSGTDEKLFF	TGCGCCAGCAGCTCCGGGACCGACGAAAAACTGTTTTTT	-	TRBV5-1	TRBJ1-4	-
CAWSVQGGQETQYF	TGTGCCTGGAGTGTACAAGGAGGGCAAGAGACCCAGTACTTC	-	TRBV30	TRBJ2-5	-
CASSQGTGGRHNEQFF	TGCGCCAGCAGCCAAGGAACGGGAGGCAGACACAATGAGCAGTTCTTC	once	TRBV4-3	TRBJ2-1	TRBD2
CASSFYGRSNTEAFF	TGTGCCAGCAGCTTCTACGGCAGGTCGAACACTGAAGCTTTCTTT	-	TRBV7-2	TRBJ1-1	-
CASSYRVGARDEQYF	TGTGCCAGCAGTTACCGTGTGGGGGCTCGGGACGAGCAGTACTTC	-	TRBV6-6	TRBJ2-7	-
CASSPRYRTESSYEQYF	TGTGCCAGCAGTCCCCGTTATAGGACCGAAAGCTCCTACGAGCAGTACTTC	-	TRBV27	TRBJ2-7	-
CASSSGQGHEQYF	TGCGCCAGCAGCTCAGGACAGGGCCACGAGCAGTACTTC	-	TRBV5-1	TRBJ2-7	TRBD1
CASSPRGLATEAFF	TGTGCCAGCTCACCACGGGGACTGGCTACTGAAGCTTTCTTT	-	TRBV18	TRBJ1-1	-
CAIEGASDTQYF	TGTGCCATCGAAGGGGCCTCAGATACGCAGTATTTT	-	TRBV7-6	TRBJ2-3	-
CASSIDRQYTNQPQHF	TGTGCCAGTAGTATAGATCGACAGTATACCAATCAGCCCCAGCATTTT	-	TRBV19	TRBJ1-5	-
CASSSGFLVTGHF	TGTGCCAGCAGTTCGGGGTTTTTGGTCACTGGGCATTTT	-	TRBV28	TRBJ1-5	-